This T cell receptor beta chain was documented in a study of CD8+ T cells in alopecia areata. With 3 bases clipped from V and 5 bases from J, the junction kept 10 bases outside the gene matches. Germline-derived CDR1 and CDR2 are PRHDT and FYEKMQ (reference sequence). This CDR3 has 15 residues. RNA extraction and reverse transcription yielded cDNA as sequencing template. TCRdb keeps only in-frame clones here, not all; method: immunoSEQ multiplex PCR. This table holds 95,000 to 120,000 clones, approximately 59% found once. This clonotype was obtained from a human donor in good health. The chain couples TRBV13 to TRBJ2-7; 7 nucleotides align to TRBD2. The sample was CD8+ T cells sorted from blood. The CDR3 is CASSFKGAGDHEQYF. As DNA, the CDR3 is TGTGCCAGCAGCTTTAAAGGGGCGGGGGACCACGAGCAGTACTTC.